This is a list of T cell receptor beta chains from one sample in a study of cytomegalovirus exposure and HLA in healthy donors. Some clones are missing from TCRdb's copy, which holds only in-frame ones; the method was immunoSEQ multiplex PCR. Among 150,000 to 200,000 clones listed, 84% were seen once. The sequenced sample was PBMCs. The receptors were gathered from a man younger than 45 in good health and CMV-seropositive. Each CDR3 is given with its conserved first and last residue. Each record gives: J gene, D gene, clone size, V gene, CDR3 protein, CDR3 DNA. A D gene is named only where the DNA matches it firmly. A clone size is listed for some rows: how often the clone was seen (once, few, many), or a class if it is expanded.

>TRBJ2-5|NA|NA|TRBV27
CASGGRETQYF
TGTGCCAGCGGAGGGCGCGAGACCCAGTACTTC
>TRBJ1-1|TRBD1|NA|TRBV2
CASSNTGQGLKAFF
TGTGCCAGCAGTAATACCGGACAGGGTTTGAAAGCTTTCTTT
>TRBJ2-2|TRBD2|few|TRBV28
CASDTGGLGELFF
TGTGCCAGCGATACCGGGGGGTTGGGGGAGCTGTTTTTT
>TRBJ2-7|TRBD1|few|TRBV27
CASSLSYRGYEQYF
TGTGCCAGCAGTTTATCATACAGGGGCTACGAGCAGTACTTC
>TRBJ2-1|TRBD2|NA|TRBV14
CASSQGTRGVNEQFF
TGTGCCAGCAGCCAAGGGACTAGGGGAGTGAATGAGCAGTTCTTC
>TRBJ1-4|TRBD1|NA|TRBV5-1
CASSFDRGSGEKLFF
TGCGCCAGCAGCTTTGACAGGGGGTCGGGTGAAAAACTGTTTTTT
>TRBJ1-2|TRBD1|NA|TRBV7-6
CASSFSGGAGGYTF
TGTGCCAGCAGCTTTTCAGGGGGCGCCGGGGGCTACACCTTC
>TRBJ1-1|NA|NA|TRBV18
CASSPPAGSEAFF
TGTGCCAGCTCACCACCAGCGGGGTCTGAAGCTTTCTTT
>TRBJ1-5|NA|NA|TRBV2
CASRYTEIYSNQPQHF
TGTGCCAGCAGGTATACAGAGATCTATAGCAATCAGCCCCAGCATTTT
>TRBJ1-1|NA|NA|TRBV18
CASSPGRDRTEAFF
TGTGCCAGCTCACCCGGGAGGGACCGAACTGAAGCTTTCTTT
>TRBJ1-2|TRBD1|NA|TRBV28
CASSLGQAGYGYTF
TGTGCCAGCAGTTTGGGACAGGCGGGGTATGGCTACACCTTC
>TRBJ2-7|NA|few|TRBV7-2
CASSPGQSSSYEQYF
TGTGCCAGCAGCCCAGGACAGTCGAGCTCCTACGAGCAGTACTTC
>TRBJ2-7|TRBD1|once|TRBV13
CASSSRQGYYEQYF
TGTGCCAGCAGCTCCAGACAGGGATACTACGAGCAGTACTTC
>TRBJ2-4|TRBD1|NA|TRBV5-6
CASSPTGQGAKNIQYF
TGTGCCAGCAGCCCCACAGGACAGGGGGCCAAAAACATTCAGTACTTC
>TRBJ1-1|NA|NA|TRBV19
CASSKQNTEAFF
TGTGCCAGTAGTAAGCAGAACACTGAAGCTTTCTTT
>TRBJ2-5|TRBD1|NA|TRBV5-1
CASSHGQGEVETQYF
TGCGCCAGCAGCCACGGACAGGGGGAGGTGGAGACCCAGTACTTC
>TRBJ2-3|TRBD1|NA|TRBV7-2
CASSLVAQGADTQYF
TGTGCCAGCAGCTTAGTCGCTCAGGGGGCAGATACGCAGTATTTT
>TRBJ2-1|TRBD2|NA|TRBV6-1
CASSVLAGGPGEQFF
TGTGCCAGCAGCGTACTAGCGGGAGGGCCTGGTGAGCAGTTCTTC
>TRBJ2-5|TRBD2|NA|TRBV5-1
CASSLEGLAGETQYF
TGCGCCAGCAGCTTGGAGGGACTAGCAGGAGAGACCCAGTACTTC
>TRBJ1-1|NA|NA|TRBV19
CASSPRREIHTEAFF
TGTGCCAGTAGTCCTCGACGGGAGATCCACACTGAAGCTTTCTTT
>TRBJ2-7|TRBD2|NA|TRBV7-6
CASSELAGGLSSYEQYF
TGTGCCAGCAGCGAACTAGCGGGGGGCCTAAGCTCCTACGAGCAGTACTTC
>TRBJ2-7|TRBD2|once|TRBV7-3
CASSPSGGSYEQYF
TGTGCCAGCAGCCCCTCGGGGGGTTCCTACGAGCAGTACTTC
>TRBJ2-2|TRBD1|NA|TRBV6-5
CASSWSRQGAGELFF
TGTGCCAGCAGTTGGTCCCGCCAGGGGGCCGGGGAGCTGTTTTTT
>TRBJ1-2|NA|NA|TRBV20-1
CSASEVPGYTF
TGCAGTGCGTCGGAGGTTCCTGGCTACACCTTC
>TRBJ1-5|TRBD1|NA|TRBV28
CASSLSALRTGTRQPQHF
TGTGCCAGCAGTTTATCCGCCCTAAGGACAGGGACGCGGCAGCCCCAGCATTTT
>TRBJ1-2|NA|NA|TRBV7-2
CASSLSPIEDYGYTF
TGTGCCAGCAGCCTATCCCCCATCGAGGACTATGGCTACACCTTC
>TRBJ2-1|TRBD2|NA|TRBV9
CASSPRGSGRGNEQFF
TGTGCCAGCAGCCCCCGGGGCAGCGGGAGAGGTAATGAGCAGTTCTTC
>TRBJ2-1|TRBD2|NA|TRBV7-2
CASSQQGLAGREQFF
TGTGCCAGCAGCCAACAGGGACTAGCGGGTAGGGAGCAGTTCTTC
>TRBJ2-1|NA|NA|TRBV28
CASSLEADSYNEQFF
TGTGCCAGCAGTTTAGAGGCGGACTCCTACAATGAGCAGTTCTTC
>TRBJ2-5|TRBD1|NA|TRBV5-1
CASSSTGDQETQYF
TGCGCCAGCAGCTCAACAGGGGACCAAGAGACCCAGTACTTC
>TRBJ1-5|NA|NA|TRBV5-8
CASSLYRQGNQPQHF
TGTGCCAGCAGCTTGTACCGACAGGGCAATCAGCCCCAGCATTTT
>TRBJ2-7|TRBD2|NA|TRBV5-1
CASSLAGLAASYEQYF
TGCGCCAGCAGCTTGGCCGGACTAGCGGCCTCCTACGAGCAGTACTTC
>TRBJ2-7|NA|few|TRBV7-2
CASSLVSAGREQYF
TGTGCCAGCAGCTTAGTGTCTGCGGGGCGCGAGCAGTACTTC
>TRBJ2-1|NA|NA|TRBV19
CASSSRGGLYNEQFF
TGTGCCAGTAGTTCCCGAGGGGGATTATACAATGAGCAGTTCTTC
>TRBJ1-1|NA|NA|TRBV5-1
CASSFTSGSTEAFF
TGCGCCAGCAGCTTTACTTCCGGGAGCACTGAAGCTTTCTTT
>TRBJ2-2|NA|NA|TRBV11-2
CASSSLAGGTGELFF
TGTGCCAGCAGCTCCCTAGCCGGAGGCACCGGGGAGCTGTTTTTT
>TRBJ2-1|TRBD2|NA|TRBV10-2
CASSLGLAGAFGYYSEQFF
TGCGCCAGCAGTCTAGGACTAGCGGGGGCCTTCGGATATTACAGTGAGCAGTTCTTC
>TRBJ1-5|TRBD1|NA|TRBV28
CASDLPGQSFRNNQPQHF
TGTGCCAGTGACCTACCGGGACAGAGCTTTAGAAACAATCAGCCCCAGCATTTT
>TRBJ1-2|NA|NA|TRBV11-2
CASSFSPGYYGYTF
TGTGCCAGCAGCTTCAGCCCAGGGTACTATGGCTACACCTTC
>TRBJ1-4|NA|NA|TRBV6-1
CASSRTAFNEKLFF
TGTGCCAGCAGTCGGACAGCCTTTAATGAAAAACTGTTTTTT
>TRBJ1-5|NA|few|TRBV7-9
CASSYYSNQPQHF
TGTGCCAGCAGCTATTATAGCAATCAGCCCCAGCATTTT
>TRBJ1-2|NA|NA|TRBV6-5
CASSYHVSGYGYTF
TGTGCCAGCAGTTACCACGTCTCGGGCTATGGCTACACCTTC
>TRBJ1-3|TRBD1|NA|TRBV10-3
CAIRQGEGNTIYF
TGTGCCATCCGACAGGGCGAGGGAAACACCATATATTTT
>TRBJ2-5|TRBD1|once|TRBV11-1
CASSFHRGRGETQYF
TGTGCCAGCAGCTTCCACAGGGGTAGAGGAGAGACCCAGTACTTC
>TRBJ2-1|NA|NA|TRBV9
CASSRDSLQGYEQFF
TGTGCCAGCAGCCGGGACTCTCTCCAAGGATACGAGCAGTTCTTC
>TRBJ1-1|NA|NA|TRBV30
CAWKKESGAFF
TGTGCCTGGAAAAAGGAAAGCGGGGCTTTCTTT
>TRBJ2-3|NA|NA|TRBV10-3
CAISERLGTKSKYF
TGTGCCATCAGTGAGAGATTAGGGACAAAGTCTAAGTATTTT
>TRBJ2-7|TRBD1|few|TRBV6-6
CASSFPDRARDEQYF
TGTGCCAGCAGTTTTCCCGACAGGGCCCGCGACGAGCAGTACTTC
>TRBJ2-6|NA|few|TRBV9
CASSAVSGANVLTF
TGTGCCAGCAGCGCGGTATCTGGGGCCAACGTCCTGACTTTC
>TRBJ1-6|NA|NA|TRBV5-4
CASSSNREYNSPLHF
TGTGCCAGCAGCTCTAACAGGGAATACAATTCACCCCTCCACTTT
>TRBJ1-3|TRBD1|NA|TRBV19
CASSSRGLRDRANTIYF
TGTGCCAGTAGTTCAAGGGGCCTCCGGGACAGGGCGAACACCATATATTTT
>TRBJ1-2|NA|NA|TRBV6-5
CASSYSRTDNYGYTF
TGTGCCAGCAGTTACTCGAGGACAGACAACTATGGCTACACCTTC
>TRBJ2-2|NA|NA|TRBV7-7
CASSIRAAGRSAGELFF
TGTGCTAGCAGCATACGAGCTGCGGGGAGGAGCGCCGGGGAGCTGTTTTTT
>TRBJ2-7|NA|NA|TRBV27
CASSLSNRVPYEQYF
TGTGCCAGCAGTTTAAGTAACAGGGTCCCCTACGAGCAGTACTTC
>TRBJ1-2|TRBD1|few|TRBV7-2
CASRRGTGAYGYTF
TGTGCCAGCAGGAGAGGGACAGGGGCCTATGGCTACACCTTC
>TRBJ2-7|NA|NA|TRBV5-1
CASSIREESYEQYF
TGCGCCAGCAGCATCAGGGAGGAGTCCTACGAGCAGTACTTC